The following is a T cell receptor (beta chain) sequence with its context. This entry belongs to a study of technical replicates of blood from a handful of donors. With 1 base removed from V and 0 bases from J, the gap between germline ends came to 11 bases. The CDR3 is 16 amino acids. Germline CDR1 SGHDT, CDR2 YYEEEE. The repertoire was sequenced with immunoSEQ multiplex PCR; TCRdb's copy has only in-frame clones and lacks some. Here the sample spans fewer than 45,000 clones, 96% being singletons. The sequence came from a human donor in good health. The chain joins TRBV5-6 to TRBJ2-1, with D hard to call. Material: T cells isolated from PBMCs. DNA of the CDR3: TGTGCCAGCAGCTTGCTGTACCCGAGCTCCTACAATGAGCAGTTCTTC. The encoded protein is CASSLLYPSSYNEQFF.